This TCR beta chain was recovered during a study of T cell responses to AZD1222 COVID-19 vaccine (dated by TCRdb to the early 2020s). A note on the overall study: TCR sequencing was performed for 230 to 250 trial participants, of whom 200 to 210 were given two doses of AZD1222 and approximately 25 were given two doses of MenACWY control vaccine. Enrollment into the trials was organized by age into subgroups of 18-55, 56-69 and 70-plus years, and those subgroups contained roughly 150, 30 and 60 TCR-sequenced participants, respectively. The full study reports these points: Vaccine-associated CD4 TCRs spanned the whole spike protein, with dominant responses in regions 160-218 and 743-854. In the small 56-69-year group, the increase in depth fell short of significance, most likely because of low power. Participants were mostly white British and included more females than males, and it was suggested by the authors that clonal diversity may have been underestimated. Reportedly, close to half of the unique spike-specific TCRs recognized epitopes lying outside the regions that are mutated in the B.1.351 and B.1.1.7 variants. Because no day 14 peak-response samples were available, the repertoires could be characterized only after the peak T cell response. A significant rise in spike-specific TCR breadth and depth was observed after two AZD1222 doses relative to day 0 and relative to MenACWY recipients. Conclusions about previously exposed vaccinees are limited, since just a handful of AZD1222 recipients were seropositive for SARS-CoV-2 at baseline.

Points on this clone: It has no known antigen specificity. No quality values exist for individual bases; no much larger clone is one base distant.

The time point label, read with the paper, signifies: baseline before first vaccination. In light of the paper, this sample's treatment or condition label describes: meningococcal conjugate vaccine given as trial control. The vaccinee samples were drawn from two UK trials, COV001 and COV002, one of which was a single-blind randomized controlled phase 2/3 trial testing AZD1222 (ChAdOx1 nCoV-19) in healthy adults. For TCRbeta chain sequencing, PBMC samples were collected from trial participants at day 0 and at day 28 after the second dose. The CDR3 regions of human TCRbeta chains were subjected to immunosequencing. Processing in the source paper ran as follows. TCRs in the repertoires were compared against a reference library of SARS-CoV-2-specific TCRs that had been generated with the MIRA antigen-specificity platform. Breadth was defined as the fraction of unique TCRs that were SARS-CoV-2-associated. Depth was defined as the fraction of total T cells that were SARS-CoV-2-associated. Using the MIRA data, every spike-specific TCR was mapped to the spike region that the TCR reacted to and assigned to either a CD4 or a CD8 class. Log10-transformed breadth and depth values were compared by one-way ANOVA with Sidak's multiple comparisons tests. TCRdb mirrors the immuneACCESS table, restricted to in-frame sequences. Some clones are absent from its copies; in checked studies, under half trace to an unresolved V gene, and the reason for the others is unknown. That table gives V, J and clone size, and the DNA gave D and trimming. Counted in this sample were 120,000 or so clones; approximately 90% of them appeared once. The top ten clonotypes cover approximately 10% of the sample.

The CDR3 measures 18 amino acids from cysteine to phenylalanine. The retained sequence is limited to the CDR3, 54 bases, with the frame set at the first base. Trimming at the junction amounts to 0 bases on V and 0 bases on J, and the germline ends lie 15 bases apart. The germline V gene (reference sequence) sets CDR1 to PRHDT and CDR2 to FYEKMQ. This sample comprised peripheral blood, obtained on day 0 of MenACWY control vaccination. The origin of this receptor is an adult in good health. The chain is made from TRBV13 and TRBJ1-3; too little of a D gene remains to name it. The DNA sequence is TGTGCCAGCAGCTTAGGGGGGTTGGCGACAAGCTCTGGAAACACCATATATTTT. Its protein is CASSLGGLATSSGNTIYF.